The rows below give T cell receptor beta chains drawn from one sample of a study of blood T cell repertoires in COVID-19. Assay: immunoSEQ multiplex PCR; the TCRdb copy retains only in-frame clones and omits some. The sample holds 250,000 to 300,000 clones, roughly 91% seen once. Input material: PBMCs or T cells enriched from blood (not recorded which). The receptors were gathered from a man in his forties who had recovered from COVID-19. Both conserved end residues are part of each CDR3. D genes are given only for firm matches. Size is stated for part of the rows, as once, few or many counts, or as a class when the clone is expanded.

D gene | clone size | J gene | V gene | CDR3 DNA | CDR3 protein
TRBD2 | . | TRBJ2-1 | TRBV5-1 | TGCGCCAGCAGCTTACTAGCGGGAGGGGACAATGAGCAGTTCTTC | CASSLLAGGDNEQFF
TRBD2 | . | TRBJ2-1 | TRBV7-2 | TGTGCCAGCAGCTTACCCGCAGAGCGGGAGGGGTTTGAGCAGTTCTTC | CASSLPAEREGFEQFF
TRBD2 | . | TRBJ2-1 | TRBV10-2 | TGCGCCAGCAGTGATAGACGGGGGGGCCAGGATGAGCAGTTCTTC | CASSDRRGGQDEQFF
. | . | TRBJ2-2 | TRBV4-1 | TGCGCCAGCAGCCAAGATCAGGTAGCCGGGATCACCGGGGAGCTGTTTTTT | CASSQDQVAGITGELFF
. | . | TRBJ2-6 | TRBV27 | TGTGCCAGCAGTTTCAGGGTCTCTGGGGCCAACGTCCTGACTTTC | CASSFRVSGANVLTF
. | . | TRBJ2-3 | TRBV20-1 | TGCAGTGCTAGATACTCGGATACGCAGTATTTT | CSARYSDTQYF
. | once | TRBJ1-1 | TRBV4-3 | TGCGCCAGCAGCCAAGAACGAGGGTCTGAAGCTTTCTTT | CASSQERGSEAFF
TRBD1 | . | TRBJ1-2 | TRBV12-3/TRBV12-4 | TGTGCCAGCACGATGGACAGGGTCTCTGGCTACACCTTC | CASTMDRVSGYTF
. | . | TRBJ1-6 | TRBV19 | TGTGCCAGTAGACCGGACACTTATAATTCACCCCTCCACTTT | CASRPDTYNSPLHF
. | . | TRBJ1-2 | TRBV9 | TGTGCCAGCAGCGGCCCGGGATCGATAGGCTACACCTTC | CASSGPGSIGYTF
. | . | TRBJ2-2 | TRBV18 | TGTGCCAGCTCACCACGTCAGGGACTCACCGGGGAGCTGTTTTTT | CASSPRQGLTGELFF
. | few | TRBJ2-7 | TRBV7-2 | TGTGCCAGCAGAATACGGGGAAAGGGGGACGAGCAGTACTTC | CASRIRGKGDEQYF
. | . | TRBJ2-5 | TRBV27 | TGTGCCAGCAGTCCACTCCTTACCCGGTACCAAGAGACCCAGTACTTC | CASSPLLTRYQETQYF
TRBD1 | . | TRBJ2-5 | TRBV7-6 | TGTGCCAGCAGCCGGACAGGGGGCGTTCGGGAGACCCAGTACTTC | CASSRTGGVRETQYF
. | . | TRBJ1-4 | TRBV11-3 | TGTGCCAGCAGCTTAACCAGTAATGAAAAACTGTTTTTT | CASSLTSNEKLFF
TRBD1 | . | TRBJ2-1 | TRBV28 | TGTGCCAGCAGTTCTTCCGGGACAGGGGGCGGGCAGTTCTTC | CASSSSGTGGGQFF
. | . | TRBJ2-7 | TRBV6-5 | TGTGCCAGCAGTTGGAGGGGCAGCGAGCAGTACTTC | CASSWRGSEQYF
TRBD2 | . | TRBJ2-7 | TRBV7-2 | TGTGCCAGCAGCTTAAGCGGGGGGGCTTACGAGCAGTACTTC | CASSLSGGAYEQYF
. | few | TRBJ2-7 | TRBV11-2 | TGTGCCAGCAGCTTAGGACTTTTTGGAACCTACGAGCAGTACTTC | CASSLGLFGTYEQYF
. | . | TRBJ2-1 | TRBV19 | TGTGCCAGTAGTGTACGGGACGGGGGGCAGTTCTTC | CASSVRDGGQFF
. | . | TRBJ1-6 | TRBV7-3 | TGTGCCAGCAGCTTAAGTCCAGGGAATAATTCACCCCTCCACTTT | CASSLSPGNNSPLHF
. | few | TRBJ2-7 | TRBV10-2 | TGCGCCAGCAGTGAGGACAGCTATTCCTACGAGCAGTACTTC | CASSEDSYSYEQYF
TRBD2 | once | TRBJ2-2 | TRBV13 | TGTGCCAGCAGTAAGGGACTAGCGGGGGACACCGGGGAGCTGTTTTTT | CASSKGLAGDTGELFF
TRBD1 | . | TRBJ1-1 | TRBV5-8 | TGTGCCAGCAGCTTTGAGACAGGGTACACTGAAGCTTTCTTT | CASSFETGYTEAFF
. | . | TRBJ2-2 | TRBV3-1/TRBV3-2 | TGTGCCAGCACCCAGAGAACAGGGAGACATGGCACCGGGGAGCTGTTTTTT | CASTQRTGRHGTGELFF
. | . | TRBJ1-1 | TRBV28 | TGTGCCAGCAGAGTTCCAATGATGGGAGCTGAAGCTTTCTTT | CASRVPMMGAEAFF
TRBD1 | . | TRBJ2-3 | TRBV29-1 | TGCAGCGTTGCCGGGACAGGGGCAGATACGCAGTATTTT | CSVAGTGADTQYF
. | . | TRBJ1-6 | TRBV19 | TGTGCCAGTAGTATTGAACGGGGTTTGTATAATTCACCCCTCCACTTT | CASSIERGLYNSPLHF
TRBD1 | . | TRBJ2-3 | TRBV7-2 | TGTGCCAGCAGCACCCAGACAGGGAGCACAGATACGCAGTATTTT | CASSTQTGSTDTQYF
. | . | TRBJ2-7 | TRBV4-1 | TGCGCCAGCAGCCAAACAGGGATCTACGAGCAGTACTTC | CASSQTGIYEQYF
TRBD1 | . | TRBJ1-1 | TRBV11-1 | TGTGCCAGCAGCTTGGGGGACAGGGTGTCAGCTTTCTTT | CASSLGDRVSAFF